This TCR beta chain originates from a study of blood T cell repertoires in COVID-19. Study context: Samples came from the United States, Italy and Spain, spanning acute and convalescent COVID-19.

Generated by immunoSEQ multiplex PCR, the TCRdb table keeps only in-frame clones and is missing some. The repertoire holds fewer than 350,000 clones, with roughly 88% as singletons. CDR3 size: 13 residues. V shed 2 bases and J shed 12 bases, with 17 bases lying between them. Germline CDR1 reads SGHRS; CDR2 reads YFSETQ. This clonotype originated in a man in his thirties or forties who had recovered from COVID-19. Sequenced: PBMCs or T cells enriched from blood (not recorded which). The gene calls are TRBV5-1 and TRBJ1-2; D is uncertain. Here the CDR3 reads CASSLLREREDTF. DNA of the CDR3: TGCGCCAGCAGCTTATTAAGAGAGAGGGAAGACACCTTC.